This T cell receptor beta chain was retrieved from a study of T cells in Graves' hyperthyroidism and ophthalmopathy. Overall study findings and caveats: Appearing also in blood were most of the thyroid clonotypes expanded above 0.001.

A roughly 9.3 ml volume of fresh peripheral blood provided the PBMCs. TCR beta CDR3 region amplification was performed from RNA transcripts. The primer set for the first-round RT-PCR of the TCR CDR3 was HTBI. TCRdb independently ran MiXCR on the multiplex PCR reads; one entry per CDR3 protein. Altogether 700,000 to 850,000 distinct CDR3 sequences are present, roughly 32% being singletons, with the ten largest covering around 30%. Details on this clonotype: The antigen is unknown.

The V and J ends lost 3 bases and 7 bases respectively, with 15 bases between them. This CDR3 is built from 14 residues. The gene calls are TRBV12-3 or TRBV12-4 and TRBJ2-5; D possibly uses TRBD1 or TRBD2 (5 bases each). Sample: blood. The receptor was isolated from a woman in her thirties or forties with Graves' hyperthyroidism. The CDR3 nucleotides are TGTGCCAGCAGTTTCATGGGACCGAGGGTGACCCAGTACTTC. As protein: CASSFMGPRVTQYF.